This is a list of T cell receptor beta chains from one sample in a study of shared clonotypes between healthy human individuals. TCRdb keeps only in-frame clones here, not all; method: immunoSEQ multiplex PCR. The sample holds about 2.4 million clones, under 95% seen once. Sequenced material: naive CD4+ T cells from PBMCs. The receptors stem from a man younger than 35 in good health. Some clones in this sample may be carry-over from other donors' samples. CDR3s include the opening cysteine and the closing phenylalanine or tryptophan. Each record gives: D gene, J gene, V gene, clone size, CDR3 DNA, CDR3 protein. A D gene is named only where the DNA matches it firmly. Only some rows state a clone size, as once, few, many or a class for expanded clones.

D gene: TRBD1
J gene: TRBJ1-4
V gene: TRBV30
clone size: NA
CDR3 DNA: TGTGCCTGGAGCGCCTGGAGACAGGGGGCGGCTAATGAAAAACTGTTTTTT
CDR3 protein: CAWSAWRQGAANEKLFF

D gene: NA
J gene: TRBJ1-4
V gene: TRBV29-1
clone size: NA
CDR3 DNA: TGCAGCGTTTCGGGAAACAGGGAGGGTGAAAAACTGTTTTTT
CDR3 protein: CSVSGNREGEKLFF

D gene: NA
J gene: TRBJ2-5
V gene: TRBV5-4
clone size: NA
CDR3 DNA: TGTGCCAGCAGCTTGGCAGTCGGCCTCCAAGAGACCCAGTACTTC
CDR3 protein: CASSLAVGLQETQYF

D gene: NA
J gene: TRBJ2-5
V gene: TRBV25-1
clone size: NA
CDR3 DNA: TGTGCCAGCAGTGATCCAGGGGGGCGAGAGACCCAGTACTTC
CDR3 protein: CASSDPGGRETQYF

D gene: NA
J gene: TRBJ2-3
V gene: TRBV7-2
clone size: NA
CDR3 DNA: TGTGCCAGCAGCTTAAGGTGGGGGACCGATTACACAGATACGCAGTATTTT
CDR3 protein: CASSLRWGTDYTDTQYF

D gene: NA
J gene: TRBJ2-7
V gene: TRBV4-2
clone size: NA
CDR3 DNA: TGTGCCAGCAGCCAAGATAGGCTAGGAGAATACGAGCAGTACTTC
CDR3 protein: CASSQDRLGEYEQYF

D gene: NA
J gene: TRBJ2-7
V gene: TRBV9
clone size: NA
CDR3 DNA: TGTGCCAGCAGCGTAGTATCGGAATCCTACGAGCAGTACTTC
CDR3 protein: CASSVVSESYEQYF

D gene: TRBD2
J gene: TRBJ2-2
V gene: TRBV7-7
clone size: NA
CDR3 DNA: TGTGCCAGCAGCCGACTAGCGGGAGGAGACACCGGGGAGCTGTTTTTT
CDR3 protein: CASSRLAGGDTGELFF

D gene: NA
J gene: TRBJ1-5
V gene: TRBV2
clone size: NA
CDR3 DNA: TGTGCCAGCAGTAAGGGGGGCAACAATCAGCCCCAGCATTTT
CDR3 protein: CASSKGGNNQPQHF

D gene: NA
J gene: TRBJ1-5
V gene: TRBV5-4
clone size: NA
CDR3 DNA: TGTGCCAGCAGCTTGGGAGGGACCAATCAGCCCCAGCATTTT
CDR3 protein: CASSLGGTNQPQHF

D gene: NA
J gene: TRBJ1-1
V gene: TRBV18
clone size: few
CDR3 DNA: TGTGCCAGCTCACCTGTTGCAGGGACCAACACTGAAGCTTTCTTT
CDR3 protein: CASSPVAGTNTEAFF

D gene: TRBD1
J gene: TRBJ2-7
V gene: TRBV28
clone size: NA
CDR3 DNA: TGTGCCAGCAGTCAGGCCGGGACAGGCTCCTACGAGCAGTACTTC
CDR3 protein: CASSQAGTGSYEQYF

D gene: TRBD2
J gene: TRBJ2-1
V gene: TRBV27
clone size: NA
CDR3 DNA: TGTGCCAGCAGGAACCGACTAGCGACCTACAATGAGCAGTTCTTC
CDR3 protein: CASRNRLATYNEQFF

D gene: NA
J gene: TRBJ2-1
V gene: TRBV9
clone size: NA
CDR3 DNA: TGTGCCAGCAGCGTAGCGGAATACAATGAGCAGTTCTTC
CDR3 protein: CASSVAEYNEQFF

D gene: TRBD2
J gene: TRBJ2-3
V gene: TRBV18
clone size: NA
CDR3 DNA: TGTGCCAGCTCACGAACTTTATGGCGGGAGGGCACAGATACGCAGTATTTT
CDR3 protein: CASSRTLWREGTDTQYF

D gene: NA
J gene: TRBJ1-1
V gene: TRBV28
clone size: once
CDR3 DNA: TGTGCCAGCAGTTTCTTTAGGAGGGGTTACACTGAAGCTTTCTTT
CDR3 protein: CASSFFRRGYTEAFF

D gene: NA
J gene: TRBJ1-4
V gene: TRBV5-1
clone size: NA
CDR3 DNA: TGCGCCAGCAGCTTGAATCCCGGGGGAGGGGATGAAAAACTGTTTTTT
CDR3 protein: CASSLNPGGGDEKLFF

D gene: NA
J gene: TRBJ2-1
V gene: TRBV30
clone size: NA
CDR3 DNA: TGTGCCTGGAGTTACGGGGTCAACTACAATGAGCAGTTCTTC
CDR3 protein: CAWSYGVNYNEQFF

D gene: NA
J gene: TRBJ1-1
V gene: TRBV28
clone size: few
CDR3 DNA: TGTGCCAGCAGCACAGTTATGAACACTGAAGCTTTCTTT
CDR3 protein: CASSTVMNTEAFF

D gene: TRBD1
J gene: TRBJ1-2
V gene: TRBV7-9
clone size: NA
CDR3 DNA: TGTGCCAGCAGCGATACAGGGGGCCGGGGCTATGGCTACACCTTC
CDR3 protein: CASSDTGGRGYGYTF